Following are 15 T cell receptor beta chains from one sample sequenced in a study of blood T cell repertoires in COVID-19. Data came from immunoSEQ multiplex PCR; TCRdb stores just in-frame clones and leaves some out. Seen here are some 200,000 clones, around 85% observed once, and the top ten hold approximately 9.8%. The sample taken for sequencing was peripheral blood. These receptors were obtained from a woman of 80 years or more with acute or convalescent COVID-19.

The V and J genes are TRBV7-9 and TRBJ1-2; D not certain. Germline values: CDR1 SEHNR, CDR2 FQNEAQ (reference sequence). The V and J ends lost 3 bases and 1 base respectively, with 6 bases between them. This CDR3 is 13 amino acids long. CDR3 sequence (DNA): TGTGCCAGCAGCTTGAACAGTAACTATGGCTACACCTTC. This encodes CASSLNSNYGYTF.

The chain couples TRBV20-1 to TRBJ1-2; 7 bases fit TRBD1. The junction had 13 bases not matched to a gene; V was cut back by 3 bases and J by 0 bases. Looked up from germline, CDR1 is DFQATT and CDR2 is SNEGSKA (reference sequence). There are 17 residues in the CDR3. DNA of the CDR3: TGCAGTGCTAGTAAGCCCCCAAATGGACAGGCTAACTATGGCTACACCTTC. Protein product: CSASKPPNGQANYGYTF.

The CDR3 region is CSASPQRTGARTEAFF. For the CDR3, the DNA is TGCAGTGCTAGTCCACAAAGGACAGGGGCGAGGACTGAAGCTTTCTTT. The chain uses TRBV20-1 and TRBJ1-1, with 9 bases identical to TRBD1. With V trimmed by 3 bases and J by 5 bases, 13 bases remained unmatched. Germline CDR1 DFQATT, CDR2 SNEGSKA (reference sequence). CDR3 size: 16 residues.

The rearrangement uses TRBV5-4 and TRBJ2-1; 11 nucleotides line up with TRBD2. Germline trimming cut 1 base from V and 9 bases from J; bases unmatched to any gene: 18. This CDR3 region has 19 residues. CDR1 and CDR2 (germline): SGHNT, YYREEE (reference sequence). CDR3 sequence (DNA): TGTGCCAGCAGCTTGAGTAGCGGGGGGGGCAGCTACATGTCGGTTGAGCAGTTCTTC. This sequence encodes CASSLSSGGGSYMSVEQFF.

The rearrangement joins TRBV3-1 (or the pseudogene TRBV3-2) to TRBJ2-7, with 7 bases matching TRBD2. Germline-derived CDR1 and CDR2 are LGHDT and YNNKEL (reference sequence). The CDR3 is 15 amino acids. V lost 0 bases, J lost 9 bases, and 11 bases stayed unmatched. Here the CDR3 DNA reads TGTGCCAGCAGCCAAGATCTTAGAACTACGGGAGGGCAGTACTTC. This gives the protein CASSQDLRTTGGQYF.

V gene TRBV7-2 combines with J gene TRBJ2-5; TRBD1 aligns across 8 bases. Germline V gives CDR1 SGHTA, CDR2 FQGNSA. Unmatched junction bases numbered 4, after V lost 5 bases and J lost 5 bases. The CDR3 is made up of 13 amino acids. The CDR3 protein is CASSIRGQETQYF. CDR3 sequence (DNA): TGTGCCAGCAGCATCAGGGGGCAGGAGACCCAGTACTTC.

CDR3 nucleotides: TGCAGCGTCGGGACAGGGGGCCCCTATGGCTACACCTTC. This sequence encodes CSVGTGGPYGYTF. The chain employs TRBV29-1 and TRBJ1-2, with 12 bases matching TRBD1. The germline V gene encodes CDR1 SQVTM and CDR2 ANQGSEA. This CDR3 comprises 13 residues. The V gene end was trimmed by 6 bases and the J gene end by 4 bases; junction bases not matched to a gene: 3.

The chain has TRBV11-3 and TRBJ2-2; 10 nucleotides agree with TRBD2. After removal of 4 bases from V and 4 bases from J, the junction contained 6 bases not matched to a gene. The CDR3 runs to 16 residues. The V gene's germline CDR1 is SGHNT and CDR2 YENEEA. In DNA form, the CDR3 reads TGTGCCAGCAGCTCGTTAGCGGGAGGCGGCACCGGGGAGCTGTTTTTT. It codes for CASSSLAGGGTGELFF.

This clone was recorded once. The chain has TRBV19 and TRBJ1-4; 7 nucleotides align to TRBD1. CDR1 is LNHDA and CDR2 is SQIVND in the germline V gene (reference sequence). The CDR3 runs 16 residues. The junction had 11 bases not matched to a gene; V was cut back by 2 bases and J by 8 bases. CDR3 in DNA: TGTGCCAGTAGTATAACCCTGGGGACAGTTGGGGAAAAACTGTTTTTT. Residues: CASSITLGTVGEKLFF.

The chain employs TRBV6-1 and TRBJ2-7; 7 positions match TRBD1. The CDR3 covers 15 residues. The V gene end was trimmed by 3 bases and the J gene end by 4 bases; junction bases not matched to a gene: 9. Germline CDR1 is MNHNS and CDR2 is SASEGT. The CDR3 region is CASSDPGTARYEQYF. In nucleotides, the CDR3 is TGTGCCAGCAGTGACCCCGGGACAGCGCGATACGAGCAGTACTTC.

The chain carries TRBV10-3 and TRBJ2-3; 9 bases fit TRBD2. Germline lookup yields CDR1 ENHRY and CDR2 SYGVKD. The V segment lost 8 bases and the J segment 4 bases; nucleotides outside the gene matches: 4. CDR3 length: 13 amino acids. The CDR3 DNA reads TGTGCCATCCGCGGGAGGGGACCAGATACGCAGTATTTT. Its protein is CAIRGRGPDTQYF.

The chain employs TRBV7-9 and TRBJ1-2; D gene uncertain. Germline CDR1 SEHNR, CDR2 FQNEAQ (reference sequence). The length of the CDR3 is 15 residues. V lost 1 base to trimming and J lost 5 bases, with 14 bases between them. The CDR3 nucleotides read TGTGCCAGCAGCTTAGAGACGGGAGAGAGGTATGGCTACACCTTC. Translation: CASSLETGERYGYTF.

The chain uses TRBV7-9 and TRBJ2-6, with D perhaps TRBD2 (6 bases). The CDR3 spans 18 residues. Looked up from germline, CDR1 is SEHNR and CDR2 is FQNEAQ (reference sequence). The V end lost 0 bases, the J end lost 0 bases, and 12 bases lay between the germline ends. DNA of the CDR3: TGTGCCAGCAGCTTAGCGAGGGAGGTTTACTCTGGGGCCAACGTCCTGACTTTC. This codes for CASSLAREVYSGANVLTF.

The chain carries TRBV7-2 and TRBJ1-6, with 7 nucleotides matching TRBD1. The CDR3 spans 15 residues. From germline, CDR1 is SGHTA and CDR2 FQGNSA. The V segment lost 5 bases and the J segment 7 bases; nucleotides outside the gene matches: 8. The CDR3 is CASSPGGGRNSPLHF. CDR3 coding DNA: TGTGCCAGCAGCCCAGGGGGAGGTAGGAATTCACCCCTCCACTTT.

The V and J genes are TRBV12-3 or TRBV12-4 and TRBJ2-1; no firm D call. Trimming took off 5 bases at V and 7 bases at J, with 12 bases between the two ends. The CDR3 is 13 residues long. The CDR3 reads CASSLLDLNEQFF. The CDR3 nucleotides are TGTGCCAGCAGTCTACTCGATTTAAATGAGCAGTTCTTC.